This T cell receptor (beta chain) was retrieved from a study of molecular identifiers for immune sequencing clone quantification. The germline CDR1 and CDR2 sequences are MNHEY and SMNVEV (reference sequence). V was shortened by 3 bases and J by 1 base, with 7 bases between the two germline ends. There are 13 residues in the CDR3. TCRdb re-called the PCR reads through MiXCR, storing one row per CDR3 protein. Altogether roughly 90,000 distinct CDR3 sequences are present, over 15% being singletons, with the ten largest covering around 0.88%. The clonotype was recovered from a human donor in good health. Some libraries in this study had Jurkat cell RNA spiked in. Material: naive CD8+ T cells from blood, with Jurkat cell RNA spiked in. Subset denoted: FACS-sorted CD8+CD4-CCR7+CD45RA+ naive T cells. V gene TRBV27 combines with J gene TRBJ2-7, with D tentatively TRBD2 (5 bases). CDR3 protein: CASSFQRSYEQYF. CDR3 DNA sequence: TGTGCCAGCAGTTTTCAGCGGTCCTACGAGCAGTACTTC.